These 15 T cell receptor beta chains originate from one sample sequenced in a study of cytomegalovirus exposure and HLA in healthy donors. Vbeta (60) and Jbeta (13) primers were used in the PCR. TCRdb keeps only in-frame clones here, not all; method: immunoSEQ multiplex PCR. The sample contains some 170,000 clones, 70% to 90% of which appear only once. The sequenced sample was PBMCs. The receptors stem from a woman aged 25 to 39 in good health and CMV-seronegative.

This clone was picked up one time. V usage is TRBV30 and J usage is TRBJ2-1, with D perhaps TRBD2 (7 bases). CDR1 and CDR2 (germline): GTSNPN, SVGIG (reference sequence). V dropped 4 bases and J dropped 0 bases, with 16 bases sitting between them. The CDR3 runs 16 residues. Here the CDR3 reads CAWTCTRGASYNEQFF. CDR3 nucleotides: TGTGCCTGGACCTGTACCCGGGGGGCCTCCTACAATGAGCAGTTCTTC.

This chain joins TRBV11-1 and TRBJ2-5; 11 bases line up with TRBD1. Germline values: CDR1 SGHAT, CDR2 FQDESV (reference sequence). This CDR3 is 15 amino acids long. With 5 bases clipped from V and 5 bases from J, the junction kept 7 bases outside the gene matches. The DNA of the CDR3 is TGTGCCAGCAGCCAACGTGGGACAGGGGGTGAGACCCAGTACTTC. This encodes CASSQRGTGGETQYF.

This chain links TRBV6-6 with TRBJ2-5; no clear D. Trimming shortened V by 5 bases and J by 3 bases, and 4 bases separated the two germline ends. Looked up from germline, CDR1 is MNHNY and CDR2 is SVGAGI (reference sequence). The CDR3 sequence is 11 residues long. In DNA form, the CDR3 reads TGTGCCAGCAGTCAAAAAGAGACCCAGTACTTC. Translated: CASSQKETQYF.

The chain couples TRBV28 to TRBJ1-6; D is undetermined. The CDR3 is made up of 13 amino acids. Germline V gene lookup returns CDR1 MDHEN and CDR2 SYDVKM. The ends were cut back, 5 bases at V and 10 bases at J, with 12 bases in the middle. CDR3 nucleotide sequence: TGTGCCAGCAGTGACCCGAGGCAATCACCCCTCCACTTT. It codes for CASSDPRQSPLHF.

The V call is TRBV28, the J call TRBJ1-1, with TRBD1 matching 11 bases. J was trimmed by 2 bases and V by 6 bases; bases with no gene match: 8. There are 16 residues in the CDR3. Germline V CDR1 and CDR2: MDHEN, SYDVKM. DNA of the CDR3: TGTGCCAGCAGACCGGGACAGGGGGGGGTTAACACTGAAGCTTTCTTT. This sequence encodes CASRPGQGGVNTEAFF.

The rearrangement joins TRBV30 to TRBJ2-7, with TRBD2 identical over 15 bases. Germline CDR1 GTSNPN, CDR2 SVGIG (reference sequence). With V trimmed by 2 bases and J by 6 bases, 11 bases remained unmatched. CDR3 length equals 17 residues. CDR3 nucleotides: TGTGCCTGGAGTTCGTGGAGGACTAGCGGGAGGGCGGTCGAGCAGTACTTC. Translation: CAWSSWRTSGRAVEQYF.

V usage is TRBV18 and J usage is TRBJ2-7, with 9 bases lining up with TRBD1. V shed 3 bases, J shed 0 bases, and the junction held 3 bases outside the gene matches. The length of the CDR3 is 15 residues. Germline V CDR1 and CDR2: KGHSH, LQKENI. The CDR3 is CASSPGQGSSYEQYF. The DNA for the CDR3 is TGTGCCAGCTCACCCGGACAGGGGAGCTCCTACGAGCAGTACTTC.

The chain employs TRBV4-1 and TRBJ1-1; 8 bases agree with TRBD1. In germline, CDR1 is MGHRA, CDR2 YSYEKL. V was clipped by 4 bases and J by 0 bases; unmatched bases: 4. There are 15 residues in the CDR3. The CDR3 nucleotides are TGCGCCAGCAGCCCGCACAGGGGGGTGAACACTGAAGCTTTCTTT. The encoded protein is CASSPHRGVNTEAFF.

The rearrangement joins TRBV7-2 to TRBJ2-7; D is possibly TRBD1 (6 bases). This CDR3 comprises 13 residues. Trimming took 1 base from V and 4 from J, leaving 8 bases between them. Germline V gene sequence: CDR1 SGHTA, CDR2 FQGNSA. CDR3 amino acids: CASSLGQVYEQYF. Written as DNA, the CDR3 is TGTGCCAGCAGCTTAGGACAGGTATACGAGCAGTACTTC.

V usage is TRBV7-9 and J usage is TRBJ2-1, with a weak D call TRBD1 (6 bases). CDR3 length equals 19 residues. Trimming took off 1 base at V and 8 bases at J, with 27 bases between the two ends. Germline-derived CDR1 and CDR2 are SEHNR and FQNEAQ (reference sequence). The CDR3 DNA sequence: TGTGCCAGCAGCTTAGGAGAATCGGCAGGGGCAATTGTAATCGATGAGCAGTTCTTC. Its protein product is CASSLGESAGAIVIDEQFF.

The CDR3 DNA follows: TGTGCCAGCAGTTTATCCTTTTCGGTGACCGGGGAGCTGTTTTTT. Protein sequence: CASSLSFSVTGELFF. This chain links TRBV27 with TRBJ2-2; D not resolved. The CDR3 loop spans 15 amino acids. V was clipped by 0 bases and J by 5 bases, with 10 bases between them. CDR1 and CDR2 from the germline V gene are MNHEY and SMNVEV (reference sequence).

J is TRBJ2-1 and V is TRBV5-1, with D uncertain. The CDR3 is made up of 18 amino acids. The germline V gene has CDR1 SGHRS and CDR2 YFSETQ. Trimming removed 0 bases at V and 0 bases at J, with 16 bases between. The CDR3, as DNA: TGCGCCAGCAGCTTGGCCCTATCAGGCGTTACCTCCTACAATGAGCAGTTCTTC. Translated, it gives CASSLALSGVTSYNEQFF.

The chain recombines TRBV19 with TRBJ1-1; a weak D match, TRBD1 (6 bases). Germline V lookup: CDR1 LNHDA, CDR2 SQIVND (reference sequence). V was trimmed by 3 bases and J by 1 base, leaving 9 bases between them. This CDR3 is built from 14 residues. CDR3 protein: CASSIPGANTEAFF. The CDR3 DNA sequence: TGTGCCAGTAGTATCCCAGGGGCGAACACTGAAGCTTTCTTT.

In nucleotides, the CDR3 is TGTGCCACTACTCGGGACAGTCGTTGGGGTTACGAGCAGTACTTC. Protein product: CATTRDSRWGYEQYF. The chain links TRBV19 to TRBJ2-7; 7 bases are shared with TRBD1. Trimming cost V 10 bases and J 4 bases; bases outside gene matches: 16. The CDR3 consists of 15 residues. The V gene's germline CDR1 is LNHDA and CDR2 SQIVND (reference sequence).

The V call is TRBV19, the J call TRBJ2-7; 12 positions match TRBD1. V shed 4 bases, J shed 7 bases, and the junction held 5 bases outside the gene matches. Germline V lookup: CDR1 LNHDA, CDR2 SQIVND (reference sequence). CDR3 size: 14 residues. DNA for the CDR3: TGTGCCAGTAGTAGGGACAGGGGGCCGAAAGAGCAGTACTTC. This sequence encodes CASSRDRGPKEQYF.